This entry lists 17 T cell receptor beta chains sequenced from one sample in a study of CD8+CD57+ T cells in acquired aplastic anemia. According to the study, genomic DNA was the template for TCR beta VDJ and CDR3 profiling. MiXCR was run by TCRdb on the reads, yielding one entry per CDR3 protein. The table records under 250,000 distinct CDR3 sequences, around 32% of them present only once. Input material: sorted CD4+, CD8+, or CD8+CD57+ T cells (not recorded which) from PBMCs. The receptor set was obtained from a human donor in good health, serving as a control.

J is TRBJ1-3 and V is TRBV10-3, with 7 bases identical to TRBD1. The germline V gene encodes CDR1 ENHRY and CDR2 SYGVKD. The CDR3 has 16 residues. The V gene end was trimmed by 2 bases and the J gene end by 4 bases; junction bases not matched to a gene: 8. CDR3 region: CAISEDRARGGNTIYF. CDR3 coding DNA: TGTGCCATCAGTGAGGACAGGGCTAGGGGAGGAAACACCATATATTTT.

This clonotype has more than one count but fewer than ten. The chain employs TRBV5-1 and TRBJ2-5; 15 bases map to TRBD2. The CDR3 contains 17 residues. Germline CDR1 and CDR2: SGHRS and YFSETQ. Trimming cost V 0 bases and J 2 bases; bases outside gene matches: 2. The CDR3 bases are TGCGCCAGCAGCTTGGGGGGACTAGCGGGGGGTCAAGAGACCCAGTACTTC. It encodes CASSLGGLAGGQETQYF. Looking up the rest from reference TRBV5-1 and TRBJ2-5 gives the full variable domain: KAGVTQTPRYLIKTRGQQVTLSCSPISGHRSVSWYQQTPGQGLQFLFEYFSETQRNKGNFPGRFSGRQFSNSRSEMNVSTLELGDSALYLCASSLGGLAGGQETQYFGPGTRLLVL.

The chain is built from TRBV7-8 and TRBJ2-1; D not certain. This CDR3 comprises 15 residues. V lost 3 bases and J lost 2, with 11 bases in between. CDR1 and CDR2 from the germline V gene are SGHVS and FQNEAQ. The DNA for the CDR3 is TGTGCCAGCAGCTTGAGGTCTGGGACCTACAATGAGCAGTTCTTC. Translated: CASSLRSGTYNEQFF.

This clonotype was counted at least ten times. V is TRBV6-1 and J is TRBJ2-7; D is possibly TRBD1 (6 bases). This CDR3 is built from 14 residues. CDR1 and CDR2 (germline): MNHNS, SASEGT. The V end lost 6 bases, the J end lost 0 bases, and 12 bases lay between the germline ends. The CDR3 here is CASRMDRSSYEQYF. In DNA, the CDR3 is TGTGCCAGCAGGATGGACAGAAGCTCCTACGAGCAGTACTTC.

The chain joins TRBV4-1 to TRBJ1-4; TRBD1 matches at 7 bases. The CDR3 has 15 amino acids. Per germline, CDR1 MGHRA and CDR2 YSYEKL. V gave up 3 bases and J gave up 7 bases; unmatched junction bases: 8. The CDR3 sequence: CASSQNRGKGEKLFF. Written as DNA, the CDR3 is TGCGCCAGCAGCCAGAACAGGGGCAAAGGTGAAAAACTGTTTTTT.

Notes on this clonotype: This may be a read error, as it is one base from a much larger clone. V and J are TRBV19 and TRBJ1-1; D is uncertain. The CDR3 has 13 residues. Germline loops: CDR1 LNHDA, CDR2 SQIVND (reference sequence). The CDR3 is CASGYDLNAEAFF. The CDR3 DNA reads as TGTGCCAGTGGATACGATCTGAACGCTGAAGCTTTCTTT.

Notes on this clonotype: A read error is possible here, since a much larger clone lies one base away. This chain connects TRBV6-1 to TRBJ1-2; D perhaps matches TRBD1 (5 bases). Germline lookup yields CDR1 MNHNS and CDR2 SASEGT. Trimming took 6 bases from V and 12 from J, leaving 26 bases between them. This CDR3 is 15 amino acids long. CDR3 nucleotides: TGTGCCAGCAGCCGATCGATGGGGGAAGGTATCGGCCACACCTTC. Translated: CASSRSMGEGIGHTF.

This clonotype was picked up a small number of times. This chain links TRBV7-9 with TRBJ1-4; 8 bases map to TRBD1. The CDR3 covers 14 residues. V lost 3 bases, J lost 6 bases, and 3 bases stayed unmatched. Germline CDR1 and CDR2: SEHNR and FQNEAQ (reference sequence). In DNA, the CDR3 is TGTGCCAGCAGCTTGGGACAGGACTATGAAAAACTGTTTTTT. Protein product: CASSLGQDYEKLFF.

The rearrangement uses TRBV11-1 and TRBJ2-7, with 13 bases aligning to TRBD2. V dropped 5 bases and J dropped 12; count of bases not matched to a gene: 19. The CDR3 is 17 residues long. Germline-derived CDR1 and CDR2 are SGHAT and FQDESV (reference sequence). Here the CDR3 reads CASSPGLAGDTTYGRYF. For the CDR3, the DNA is TGTGCCAGCAGCCCAGGACTAGCGGGAGACACCACCTACGGGCGGTACTTC.

Notes on this clonotype: Being one base from a much bigger clone, this may be a read error. Because the CDR3 is missing its conserved closing phenylalanine or tryptophan, this is likely a read error. This chain's CDR3 is CSATNRVRSTDTQYL. In nucleotides, the CDR3 is TGCAGTGCCACAAACAGGGTTCGGAGCACAGATACGCAGTATCTT. The chain uses TRBV20-1 and TRBJ2-3; TRBD1 might be the D (6 bases). The CDR3 has 15 residues. The germline V gene encodes CDR1 DFQATT and CDR2 SNEGSKA (reference sequence). The V gene lost 6 bases and the J gene lost 0 bases, with 16 bases spanning the gap.

This clonotype was recorded many times. The chain recombines TRBV5-1 with TRBJ2-7, with TRBD2 identical over 7 bases. CDR3 length: 15 residues. With V trimmed by 4 bases and J by 1 base, 8 bases remained unmatched. CDR1 SGHRS and CDR2 YFSETQ come from the germline V gene. CDR3 bases: TGCGCCAGCAGCGGGGGACTACCAGGATCCTACGAGCAGTACTTC. This codes for CASSGGLPGSYEQYF.

The chain is built from TRBV25-1 and TRBJ2-7, with 8 positions matching TRBD1. The CDR3 has 14 residues. V trimming: 4 bases; J trimming: 5 bases; junction bases outside the gene matches: 7. Germline V gene lookup returns CDR1 MGHDK and CDR2 SYGVNS. CDR3 sequence (DNA): TGTGCCAGCAGTGCCTGGACAGGGAATAACGAGCAGTACTTC. This codes for CASSAWTGNNEQYF.

In this sample, this clonotype turned up many times. This chain connects TRBV7-2 to TRBJ2-3, with D perhaps TRBD1 (6 bases). The germline V and J ends were trimmed by 5 bases and 0 bases, with 12 bases remaining between them. This CDR3 contains 15 residues. The V gene's germline CDR1 is SGHTA and CDR2 FQGNSA. This CDR3 reads CASSPMGQSTDTQYF. The CDR3 region has the DNA TGTGCCAGCAGCCCAATGGGACAAAGCACAGATACGCAGTATTTT.

This clonotype was detected ten times or more. This chain joins TRBV7-9 and TRBJ2-7; tentative D call: TRBD1 (6 bases). The CDR3 is made up of 15 amino acids. V lost 5 bases and J 3 bases, leaving 17 bases between the germline ends. CDR1 SEHNR and CDR2 FQNEAQ come from the germline V gene (reference sequence). The CDR3 DNA follows: TGTGCCAGCAGCCGACAACAGGGACCAAACTACGAGCAGTACTTC. This codes for CASSRQQGPNYEQYF.

The chain carries TRBV19 and TRBJ1-1; 8 positions match TRBD1. This CDR3 comprises 14 residues. Germline lookup yields CDR1 LNHDA and CDR2 SQIVND (reference sequence). V shed 4 bases and J 5 bases; nucleotides not matched to a gene: 6. The CDR3 region has the DNA TGTGCCAGTAGTAAGACAGGGGAAGAAACTGAAGCTTTCTTT. This encodes CASSKTGEETEAFF.

A word on this clonotype: It may be a read error: a sequence one base away is much more abundant. Here the CDR3 omits its conserved ending phenylalanine or tryptophan, so a read error is the likely source. V gene TRBV20-1 combines with J gene TRBJ2-3; D not certain. CDR1 is DFQATT and CDR2 is SNEGSKA in the germline V gene (reference sequence). V lost 4 bases and J 0 bases, leaving 11 bases between the germline ends. CDR3 size: 14 residues. The CDR3 region is CSAMDRASTDTQYS. CDR3 sequence (DNA): TGCAGTGCTATGGACCGGGCCAGCACAGATACGCAGTATTCT.

The chain uses TRBV20-1 and TRBJ2-4; 8 nucleotides agree with TRBD1. Germline-derived CDR1 and CDR2 are DFQATT and SNEGSKA (reference sequence). The V gene end was trimmed by 5 bases and the J gene end by 6 bases; junction bases not matched to a gene: 6. The CDR3 is 13 residues long. The CDR3 loop reads CSAEGDRSNIQYF. CDR3 nucleotide sequence: TGCAGTGCTGAGGGGGACAGGTCAAACATTCAGTACTTC.